The next 14 T cell receptor beta chains were all read from a single sample in a study of cytomegalovirus exposure and HLA in healthy donors. The PCR used 60 Vbeta and 13 Jbeta primers. Clones were sequenced by immunoSEQ multiplex PCR, and TCRdb holds only the in-frame ones, with some missing. The table records around 67,000 clones, 55% to 65% of them present only once. The specimen was PBMCs. The source of these receptors is a woman aged 50 to 65 in good health and CMV-seronegative.

The V gene is TRBV29-1, the J gene TRBJ1-4, with D unresolved. CDR3 length: 10 residues. The germline V gene encodes CDR1 SQVTM and CDR2 ANQGSEA. V gave up 6 bases and J gave up 8 bases, with 7 bases separating them. The CDR3 sequence: CSVGGEKLFF. CDR3 DNA: TGCAGCGTCGGAGGGGAAAAACTGTTTTTT.

This chain uses TRBV30 with TRBJ1-2; possibly TRBD1 for D (5 bases). CDR3 size: 14 residues. Trimming shortened V by 2 bases and J by 3 bases, and 13 bases separated the two germline ends. The germline gives CDR1 GTSNPN, CDR2 SVGIG (reference sequence). The CDR3 region has the DNA TGTGCCTGGAGTCATAATCCCAGGGACTATGGCTACACCTTC. This gives the protein CAWSHNPRDYGYTF.

The genes are TRBV27 and TRBJ1-1; weak D call: TRBD1 (6 bases). Germline values: CDR1 MNHEY, CDR2 SMNVEV (reference sequence). The CDR3 runs 15 residues. V was trimmed by 1 base and J by 0 bases, leaving 9 bases between them. The CDR3 DNA reads TGTGCCAGCAGTTTATACCGGGACATGAACACTGAAGCTTTCTTT. Protein sequence: CASSLYRDMNTEAFF.

The rearrangement joins TRBV5-5 to TRBJ1-1, with no clear D. The CDR3 is 14 residues long. CDR1 SGHKS and CDR2 YYEKEE come from the germline V gene (reference sequence). V was pared by 1 base and J by 1 base, with 8 bases between. The CDR3 reads CASSLSEANTEAFF. In DNA form, the CDR3 reads TGTGCCAGCAGCTTGTCTGAGGCGAACACTGAAGCTTTCTTT.

The rearrangement joins TRBV27 to TRBJ1-5; no clear D gene. The germline V and J ends were trimmed by 6 bases and 1 base, with 7 bases remaining between them. The CDR3 has 13 amino acids. Per germline, CDR1 MNHEY and CDR2 SMNVEV (reference sequence). The CDR3 sequence: CASRRSSNQPQHF. The CDR3 DNA reads as TGTGCCAGCAGGAGGAGCAGCAATCAGCCCCAGCATTTT.

The chain couples TRBV7-3 to TRBJ2-6; maybe TRBD2 (5 bases). With 2 bases removed from V and 0 bases from J, the gap between germline ends came to 11 bases. This CDR3 has 17 amino acids. Germline CDR1 reads SGHTA; CDR2 reads FQGTGA. This chain's CDR3 is CASSLGLGSSGANVLTF. Here the CDR3 DNA reads TGTGCCAGCAGCTTAGGGCTAGGGAGCTCTGGGGCCAACGTCCTGACTTTC.

The chain carries TRBV4-2 and TRBJ2-5; D is undetermined. The germline gives CDR1 LGHNA, CDR2 YNFKEQ. The CDR3 is 16 amino acids. With 3 bases removed from V and 11 bases from J, the gap between germline ends came to 25 bases. CDR3 in DNA: TGTGCCAGCAGCCATGACCCTTTTCTCGACTCCCCGGTGCAGTACTTC. Translating gives CASSHDPFLDSPVQYF.

This clone has only a few counts. This chain joins TRBV7-3 and TRBJ2-6; TRBD2 aligns across 7 bases. Germline-derived CDR1 and CDR2 are SGHTA and FQGTGA. With V trimmed by 3 bases and J by 0 bases, 5 bases remained unmatched. The CDR3 runs 17 residues. The CDR3 DNA reads as TGTGCCAGCAGCTTGGGGGGGACCCCCTCTGGGGCCAACGTCCTGACTTTC. Amino acids: CASSLGGTPSGANVLTF.

The CDR3 protein is CASSLVSGDGYTF. The CDR3 DNA follows: TGCGCCAGCAGCTTGGTTTCAGGTGATGGCTACACCTTC. V usage is TRBV5-1 and J usage is TRBJ1-2; D gene ambiguous. The germline gives CDR1 SGHRS, CDR2 YFSETQ. The CDR3 extends over 13 amino acids. V shed 0 bases and J shed 6 bases, with 9 bases lying between them. The full variable domain, its missing parts supplied by reference TRBV5-1 and TRBJ1-2, is KAGVTQTPRYLIKTRGQQVTLSCSPISGHRSVSWYQQTPGQGLQFLFEYFSETQRNKGNFPGRFSGRQFSNSRSEMNVSTLELGDSALYLCASSLVSGDGYTFGSGTRLTVV.

This chain joins TRBV7-9 and TRBJ2-7; 12 bases line up with TRBD2. The CDR3 has 15 amino acids. The germline gives CDR1 SEHNR, CDR2 FQNEAQ (reference sequence). The J segment lost 2 bases and the V segment lost 5 bases, leaving 4 bases of the junction unmatched. As DNA, the CDR3 is TGTGCCAGCAGCGTCAGGACTAGCGGGACCTACGAGCAGTACTTC. As protein: CASSVRTSGTYEQYF.

V is TRBV29-1 and J is TRBJ2-5; 7 bases agree with TRBD1. Unmatched junction bases numbered 12, after V lost 6 bases and J lost 5 bases. This CDR3 spans 14 amino acids. Per germline, CDR1 SQVTM and CDR2 ANQGSEA. The CDR3 sequence is CSVSITGVRETQYF. In DNA form, the CDR3 reads TGCAGCGTCTCCATTACAGGGGTGAGGGAGACCCAGTACTTC. Using reference TRBV29-1 and TRBJ2-5 for the parts outside the CDR3, the full variable domain is SAVISQKPSRDICQRGTSLTIQCQVDSQVTMMFWYRQQPGQSLTLIATANQGSEATYESGFVIDKFPISRPNLTFSTLTVSNMSPEDSSIYLCSVSITGVRETQYFGPGTRLLVL.

The chain couples TRBV9 to TRBJ1-1; TRBD1 matches 9 bases. This CDR3 has 15 residues. V trimming: 0 bases; J trimming: 3 bases; junction bases outside the gene matches: 3. Germline assignment: CDR1 SGDLS and CDR2 YYNGEE. The DNA of the CDR3 is TGTGCCAGCAGCGTAGTAGGACAGGGGTACACTGAAGCTTTCTTT. This codes for CASSVVGQGYTEAFF.

V and J are TRBV18 and TRBJ2-5; D is perhaps TRBD2 (6 bases). Germline V gene lookup returns CDR1 KGHSH and CDR2 LQKENI. There are 16 residues in the CDR3. Trimming cost V 2 bases and J 4 bases, with 17 bases left between them. CDR3 sequence reads: CASSPTGAVEGETQYF. The CDR3 DNA reads TGTGCCAGCTCACCAACTGGGGCTGTGGAGGGAGAGACCCAGTACTTC. Full variable domain (rest looked up from reference TRBV18 and TRBJ2-5): NAGVMQNPRHLVRRRGQEARLRCSPMKGHSHVYWYRQLPEEGLKFMVYLQKENIIDESGMPKERFSAEFPKEGPSILRIQQVVRGDSAAYFCASSPTGAVEGETQYFGPGTRLLVL.

About this clone itself: Its ends do not fully match the called genes, so a read error is possible. The gene calls are TRBV7-7 and TRBJ2-1, with 8 bases identical to TRBD2. The CDR3 loop spans 16 amino acids. CDR1 is SSHAT and CDR2 is FNYEAQ in the germline V gene (reference sequence). Here the CDR3 DNA reads TGTGCTAGCAGCTTTTATAGCGGGGACATTAGCAATGAGCAGTTCTTC. Its translation: CASSFYSGDISNEQFF. The full variable domain, completed using reference TRBV7-7 and TRBJ2-1, is GAGVSQSPRYKVTKRGQDVTLRCDPISSHATLYWYQQALGQGPEFLTYFNYEAQPDKSGLPSDRFSAERPEGSISTLTIQRTEQRDSAMYRCASSFYSGDISNEQFFGPGTRLTVL.